A single sample gave rise to the 13 T cell receptor beta chains below, sequenced in a study of lung T cells in sarcoidosis with Löfgren's syndrome (dated by TCRdb to 2016 to 2017). The listed sequencing device is Illumina MiSeq. In-frame beta chains were kept once TCRdb had trimmed the public reads at Q25 with fastp and called clones with MiXCR. Duplicate CDR3 protein sequences are folded into a single record with the most common DNA and genes. The sample has tens of thousands of distinct CDR3 sequences on record, 21% of them singletons. About 2.3% of the sample comes from the top ten. The sequencing input was CD4+ T cells from PBMCs. The receptors here all came from a human donor with sarcoidosis (Löfgren's syndrome or another form), or a control subject (not recorded which).

In its sample, this clonotype was seen many times. This chain links TRBV6-1 with TRBJ2-4, with 10 positions matching TRBD2. The V segment lost 6 bases and the J segment 2 bases; nucleotides outside the gene matches: 7. The germline CDR1 and CDR2 sequences are MNHNS and SASEGT. The CDR3 length is 16 residues. DNA for the CDR3: TGTGCCAGCAGCGTTAGCGGGGGGAGGCCCAAAAACATTCAGTACTTC. It yields the protein CASSVSGGRPKNIQYF.

Concerning this clonotype itself: Possible read error: a much larger clone is one base away. The rearrangement links TRBV4-1 to TRBJ2-3; 8 bases map to TRBD2. V trimming: 3 bases; J trimming: 0 bases; junction bases outside the gene matches: 8. The V gene's germline CDR1 is MGHRA and CDR2 YSYEKL. The CDR3 sequence is 17 residues long. The CDR3 DNA reads TGCGCCAGCAGCCATGAGGCCAGCGGGGGTAGCACAGATACGCAGTATTTT. As protein: CASSHEASGGSTDTQYF.

J is TRBJ2-1 and V is TRBV3-1; a possible D gene is TRBD2 (6 bases). The CDR3 is 15 amino acids. V dropped 5 bases and J dropped 0 bases, with 11 bases sitting between them. Germline CDR1 and CDR2: LGHDT and YNNKEL (reference sequence). The CDR3 nucleotides read TGTGCCAGCAGCTATCTAGCGACCTCCTACAATGAGCAGTTCTTC. Translated, it gives CASSYLATSYNEQFF.

This clonotype appeared many times. The rearrangement uses TRBV6-1 and TRBJ2-7; D gene ambiguous. The CDR3 runs to 13 residues. Trimming shortened V by 5 bases and J by 4 bases, and 12 bases separated the two germline ends. The V gene's germline CDR1 is MNHNS and CDR2 SASEGT. CDR3 DNA sequence: TGTGCCAGCAGTAGTCAGGTAGATTACGAGCAGTACGTC. Translating gives CASSSQVDYEQYV.

Notes on this clonotype: The junction differs from germline at one of its ends, possibly a read error. This sequence joins TRBV2 and TRBJ2-5; 13 nucleotides match TRBD2. The CDR3 has 15 amino acids. From germline, CDR1 is SNHLY and CDR2 FYNNEI. The CDR3 loop is CARSEEGLAGETQCF. CDR3 DNA sequence: TGTGCCAGGAGTGAAGAAGGACTAGCGGGAGAGACCCAGTGCTTC.

This chain joins TRBV28 and TRBJ2-7; 10 bases match TRBD1. The CDR3 covers 14 residues. CDR1 MDHEN and CDR2 SYDVKM come from the germline V gene. The V gene end was trimmed by 7 bases and the J gene end by 3 bases; junction bases not matched to a gene: 6. The CDR3 sequence is CASMTGGVFYEQYF. In nucleotides, the CDR3 is TGTGCCAGCATGACAGGGGGCGTTTTCTACGAGCAGTACTTC.

This clonotype was found a few times. V usage is TRBV12-3 or TRBV12-4 and J usage is TRBJ2-1; D may be TRBD2 (6 bases). The CDR3 runs 12 residues. V was clipped by 11 bases and J by 7 bases, with 15 bases between them. Here the CDR3 reads CAVSEGWNEQFF. In DNA, the CDR3 is TGTGCCGTGTCGGAGGGCTGGAATGAGCAGTTCTTC.

The chain couples TRBV12-3 or TRBV12-4 to TRBJ2-1; D call uncertain. This CDR3 spans 14 amino acids. V gave up 5 bases and J gave up 0 bases, with 8 bases separating them. This chain's CDR3 is CASSPHDSYNEQFF. The DNA for the CDR3 is TGTGCCAGCAGTCCCCATGACTCCTACAATGAGCAGTTCTTC.

This clonotype was seen at least ten times. V is TRBV6-1 and J is TRBJ2-4, with TRBD1 matching 10 bases. CDR1 MNHNS and CDR2 SASEGT come from the germline V gene. J lost 7 bases, V lost 1 base, and 4 bases had no gene match. CDR3 length equals 15 residues. The CDR3 loop reads CASSEGTGGENIQYF. In nucleotides, the CDR3 is TGTGCCAGCAGTGAAGGGACAGGGGGGGAGAACATTCAGTACTTC.

At least ten counts were recorded for this clonotype. The chain couples TRBV4-2 to TRBJ2-3, with 10 nucleotides matching TRBD2. This CDR3 spans 18 amino acids. V lost 4 bases, J lost 2 bases, and 12 bases stayed unmatched. The germline CDR1 and CDR2 sequences are LGHNA and YNFKEQ. The CDR3 DNA follows: TGTGCCAGCAGCCTCCCAAACGGCGGGACTAGCGACACAGATACGCAGTATTTT. Translated, it gives CASSLPNGGTSDTDTQYF.

V and J are TRBV5-1 and TRBJ2-2; D remains ambiguous. Trimming removed 2 bases from V and 7 bases from J, with 6 bases in between. The CDR3 spans 12 residues. Germline V gives CDR1 SGHRS, CDR2 YFSETQ. CDR3 residues: CASSLQNGELFF. As DNA, the CDR3 is TGCGCCAGCAGCTTACAGAACGGGGAGCTGTTTTTT. The whole variable domain, remainder taken from reference TRBV5-1 and TRBJ2-2, is KAGVTQTPRYLIKTRGQQVTLSCSPISGHRSVSWYQQTPGQGLQFLFEYFSETQRNKGNFPGRFSGRQFSNSRSEMNVSTLELGDSALYLCASSLQNGELFFGEGSRLTVL.

The chain has TRBV28 and TRBJ2-3; D might be TRBD2 (6 bases). With 5 bases removed from V and 2 bases from J, the gap between germline ends came to 20 bases. The CDR3 length is 17 residues. Germline V gives CDR1 MDHEN, CDR2 SYDVKM. The CDR3 DNA reads as TGTGCCAGCAGTCCCCTGTTTATGGACTATAACACAGATACGCAGTATTTT. Its protein product is CASSPLFMDYNTDTQYF. Full variable domain (rest looked up from reference TRBV28 and TRBJ2-3): DVKVTQSSRYLVKRTGEKVFLECVQDMDHENMFWYRQDPGLGLRLIYFSYDVKMKEKGDIPEGYSVSREKKERFSLILESASTNQTSMYLCASSPLFMDYNTDTQYFGPGTRLTVL.

This clonotype turned up a few times. The V call is TRBV28, the J call TRBJ2-5, with 8 positions matching TRBD1. Germline lookup yields CDR1 MDHEN and CDR2 SYDVKM. There are 16 residues in the CDR3. V shed 3 bases, J shed 0 bases, and the junction held 6 bases outside the gene matches. Here the CDR3 reads CASSLGTGDYQETQYF. The CDR3 region has the DNA TGTGCCAGCAGTTTGGGGACAGGCGATTACCAAGAGACCCAGTACTTC.